These 18 T cell receptor beta chains were all obtained from the same sample, sequenced in a study of immune cell composition in non-small cell lung cancer. Only in-frame clones appear in the TCRdb table, and some are missing; sequencing was by immunoSEQ multiplex PCR. This repertoire shows around 6,400 clones, 87% found once; its top ten account for just under 6.5%. The normal lung sample lay at least 3 cm, and maximally far, from the tumour. Sequenced material: non-adjacent lung tissue. The receptors stem from a human donor with non-small cell lung cancer.

The chain employs TRBV14 and TRBJ2-2; 8 nucleotides agree with TRBD2. The CDR3 runs 18 residues. With 6 bases clipped from V and 1 base from J, the junction kept 13 bases outside the gene matches. Germline V gene sequence: CDR1 SGHDN, CDR2 FVKESK. The CDR3 region has the DNA TGTGCCAGCAGTCCGGGAGCGGGAGTGGTAGTGAACACCGGGGAGCTGTTTTTT. As protein: CASSPGAGVVVNTGELFF.

V is TRBV6-4 and J is TRBJ2-1, with 8 positions matching TRBD1. V trimming: 0 bases; J trimming: 6 bases; junction bases outside the gene matches: 4. In germline, CDR1 is MRHNA, CDR2 SNTAGT. The CDR3 extends over 15 amino acids. CDR3 DNA sequence: TGTGCCAGCAGTGACTCGGGAACAGGGGGCAATGAGCAGTTCTTC. Translating gives CASSDSGTGGNEQFF.

The V call is TRBV5-1, the J call TRBJ2-7; D gene uncertain. The germline V and J ends were trimmed by 0 bases and 0 bases, with 7 bases remaining between them. The CDR3 length is 14 residues. CDR1 and CDR2 (germline): SGHRS, YFSETQ. CDR3 sequence: CASSLDGSSYEQYF. CDR3 sequence (DNA): TGCGCCAGCAGCTTGGACGGGTCCTCCTACGAGCAGTACTTC.

This clone was observed a few times. The V gene is TRBV6-1, the J gene TRBJ2-3; 7 bases fit TRBD2. V lost 5 bases and J lost 1; bases outside the gene matches: 6. The CDR3 runs 15 residues. CDR1 and CDR2 from the germline V gene are MNHNS and SASEGT. The CDR3, as DNA: TGTGCCAGCAGTACCGGGGGGTCTGGCACAGATACGCAGTATTTT. Translation gives CASSTGGSGTDTQYF.

The chain employs TRBV5-1 and TRBJ2-2, with 9 bases matching TRBD2. V lost 7 bases, J lost 5 bases, and 9 bases stayed unmatched. The germline CDR1 and CDR2 sequences are SGHRS and YFSETQ. The CDR3 extends over 15 amino acids. For the CDR3, the DNA is TGCGCCAGCCGGCGGGAGGGGGCAGGAACCGGGGAGCTGTTTTTT. Amino acid sequence: CASRREGAGTGELFF.

The V and J genes are TRBV5-1 and TRBJ1-4; the D is unclear. Germline V gene data show CDR1 as SGHRS and CDR2 as YFSETQ. The CDR3 sequence is 14 residues long. Deletions cut 0 bases from V and 8 bases from J, with 11 bases between. For the CDR3, the DNA is TGCGCCAGCAGCTTGGACACCAGTTGGGAAAAACTGTTTTTT. Its protein product is CASSLDTSWEKLFF.

The chain joins TRBV11-2 to TRBJ2-7; D is possibly TRBD1 (7 bases). V was shortened by 0 bases and J by 11 bases, with 17 bases between the two germline ends. The CDR3 loop spans 14 amino acids. Germline V CDR1 and CDR2: SGHAT, FQNNGV. DNA of the CDR3: TGTGCCAGCAGCTTAGAATCCGGCGGGACAGCAGAGTACTTC. Its translation: CASSLESGGTAEYF.

This clone occurred a few times. The chain joins TRBV18 to TRBJ2-1, with D possibly TRBD1 on 6 matching bases. V shed 3 bases and J shed 2 bases, with 14 bases lying between them. There are 16 residues in the CDR3. Germline-derived CDR1 and CDR2 are KGHSH and LQKENI. The CDR3 here is CASSPSPDSPYNEQFF. The CDR3 bases are TGTGCCAGCTCACCTTCACCGGACAGCCCCTACAATGAGCAGTTCTTC.

This clone was seen only once. The chain carries TRBV27 and TRBJ2-7, with D tentatively TRBD1 (6 bases). This CDR3 comprises 14 residues. V lost 4 bases, J lost 3 bases, and 13 bases lay in between. Germline-derived CDR1 and CDR2 are MNHEY and SMNVEV (reference sequence). Here the CDR3 reads CASSSKTGNYEQYF. For the CDR3, the DNA is TGTGCCAGCAGTTCCAAGACAGGAAACTACGAGCAGTACTTC.

J is TRBJ1-1 and V is TRBV5-8, with D hard to call. Germline values: CDR1 SGHTS, CDR2 YDEGEE. This CDR3 has 13 residues. Between the trimmed V and J ends, which lost 4 bases and 10 bases, there was a span of 17 bases. CDR3 nucleotides: TGTGCCAGCAGCCCTATCAAGACACTCAGAGCTTTCTTT. Residues: CASSPIKTLRAFF.

The CDR3 loop is CSVDPQGAGTGELFF. DNA of the CDR3: TGCAGCGTTGACCCACAGGGGGCTGGCACCGGGGAGCTGTTTTTT. The V and J genes are TRBV29-1 and TRBJ2-2, with 9 bases that match TRBD1. The V and J ends lost 3 bases and 4 bases, in that order; junction bases with no gene match: 6. Germline V gene lookup returns CDR1 SQVTM and CDR2 ANQGSEA. CDR3 size: 15 residues.

The chain employs TRBV19 and TRBJ2-1; 7 positions match TRBD2. Germline V gene data show CDR1 as LNHDA and CDR2 as SQIVND (reference sequence). V shed 3 bases and J 5 bases; nucleotides not matched to a gene: 10. The CDR3 covers 16 residues. The CDR3, as DNA: TGTGCCAGTAGTATTGGTGACGGGGGGTTTAACAATGAGCAGTTCTTC. Translated, it gives CASSIGDGGFNNEQFF.

The chain joins TRBV7-8 to TRBJ1-1; 8 bases agree with TRBD1. In germline, CDR1 is SGHVS, CDR2 FQNEAQ. V shed 4 bases, J shed 7 bases, and the junction held 11 bases outside the gene matches. The CDR3 has 15 residues. DNA for the CDR3: TGTGCCAGCAGCTCGAGCTGGCAGGGGGCCAGTGAAGCTTTCTTT. Protein sequence: CASSSSWQGASEAFF.

The rearrangement joins TRBV5-1 to TRBJ2-3; no clear D gene. Germline CDR1 and CDR2: SGHRS and YFSETQ. V was pared by 4 bases and J by 1 base, with 10 bases between. CDR3 size: 14 residues. The CDR3 here is CASSPDKGTDTQYF. As DNA, the CDR3 is TGCGCCAGCAGCCCTGACAAGGGCACAGATACGCAGTATTTT.

The chain has TRBV30 and TRBJ2-5; 9 nucleotides agree with TRBD2. Germline V gene sequence: CDR1 GTSNPN, CDR2 SVGIG (reference sequence). This CDR3 spans 16 amino acids. Trimming took 0 bases from V and 3 from J; bases not matched to a gene: 8. CDR3 loop: CAWSVHLAGGKETQYF. DNA of the CDR3: TGTGCCTGGAGTGTACATCTGGCGGGAGGGAAAGAGACCCAGTACTTC.

The V and J genes are TRBV30 and TRBJ1-2; D is perhaps TRBD1 (6 bases). This CDR3 spans 15 amino acids. V gave up 2 bases and J gave up 0 bases, with 13 bases separating them. Germline loops: CDR1 GTSNPN, CDR2 SVGIG (reference sequence). The CDR3 coding sequence is TGTGCCTGGAGTAGCCCGGACAGAGCTAACTATGGCTACACCTTC. It translates to CAWSSPDRANYGYTF.

The chain uses TRBV7-2 and TRBJ2-5; D gene uncertain. CDR3 size: 13 residues. Trimming cost V 5 bases and J 4 bases, with 11 bases left between them. The germline gives CDR1 SGHTA, CDR2 FQGNSA. The CDR3: CASSPPRGETQYF. In DNA form, the CDR3 reads TGTGCCAGCAGCCCCCCGCGCGGAGAGACCCAGTACTTC.

CDR3 in amino acids: CASSPPPSGANVLTF. Here the CDR3 DNA reads TGTGCCAGCTCACCCCCCCCATCTGGGGCCAACGTCCTGACTTTC. The rearrangement links TRBV18 to TRBJ2-6; D is ambiguous. The V end was cut by 3 bases, the J end by 1 base, with 7 bases between. Germline V gene sequence: CDR1 KGHSH, CDR2 LQKENI. This CDR3 is built from 15 residues.